This entry is about one TCR beta chain. Profiling relied on immunoSEQ multiplex PCR, and the TCRdb table lists in-frame clones only, not all of them. The table shows tens of thousands of clones, with around 85% occurring only once. Between the trimmed V and J ends, which lost 2 bases and 6 bases, there was a span of 24 bases. There are 18 residues in the CDR3. The V gene's germline CDR1 is SGHDT and CDR2 YYEEEE. This sample was taken from a study of blood T cell repertoires in COVID-19. Study details: Acute-phase and convalescent COVID-19 samples originated in the United States, Italy and Spain.

The TCR sequence derives from a man older than 75 with acute or convalescent COVID-19. This rearrangement joins TRBV5-6 to TRBJ1-5; no firm D call. Sample: peripheral blood. Here the CDR3 DNA reads TGTGCCAGCAGCTTAGGTATCGCCCAGCGAGATCGGGGTCAGCCCCAGCATTTT. Amino acid sequence: CASSLGIAQRDRGQPQHF.